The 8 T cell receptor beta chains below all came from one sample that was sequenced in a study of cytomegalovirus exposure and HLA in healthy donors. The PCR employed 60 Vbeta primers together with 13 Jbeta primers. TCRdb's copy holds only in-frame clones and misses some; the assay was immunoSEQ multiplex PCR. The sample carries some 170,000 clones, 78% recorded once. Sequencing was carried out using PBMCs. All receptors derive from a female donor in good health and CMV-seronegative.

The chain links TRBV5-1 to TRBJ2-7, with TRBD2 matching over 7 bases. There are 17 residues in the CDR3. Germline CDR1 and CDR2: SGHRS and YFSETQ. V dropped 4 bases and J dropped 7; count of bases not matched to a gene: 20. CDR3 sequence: CASSLWRGASGPGEQYF. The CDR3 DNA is TGCGCCAGCAGCCTCTGGAGGGGAGCTAGCGGCCCGGGGGAGCAGTACTTC. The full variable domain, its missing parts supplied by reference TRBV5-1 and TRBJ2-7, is KAGVTQTPRYLIKTRGQQVTLSCSPISGHRSVSWYQQTPGQGLQFLFEYFSETQRNKGNFPGRFSGRQFSNSRSEMNVSTLELGDSALYLCASSLWRGASGPGEQYFGPGTRLTVT.

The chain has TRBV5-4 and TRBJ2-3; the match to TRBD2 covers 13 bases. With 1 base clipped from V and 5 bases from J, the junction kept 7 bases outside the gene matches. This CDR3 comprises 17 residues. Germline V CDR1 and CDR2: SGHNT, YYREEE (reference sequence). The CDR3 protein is CASSLRLAGGRGDTQYF. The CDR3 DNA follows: TGTGCCAGCAGCTTGAGACTAGCGGGAGGCAGGGGAGATACGCAGTATTTT.

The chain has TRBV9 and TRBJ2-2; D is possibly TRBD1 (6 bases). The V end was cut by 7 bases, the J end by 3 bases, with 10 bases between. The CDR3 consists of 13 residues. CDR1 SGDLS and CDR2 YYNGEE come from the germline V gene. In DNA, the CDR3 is TGTGCCAGCGCCCAGGGGCACACCGGGGAGCTGTTTTTT. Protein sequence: CASAQGHTGELFF.

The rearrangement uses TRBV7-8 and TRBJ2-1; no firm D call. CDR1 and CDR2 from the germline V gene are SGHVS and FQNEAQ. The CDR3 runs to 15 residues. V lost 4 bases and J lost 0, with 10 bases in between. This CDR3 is CASSSEWSSYNEQFF. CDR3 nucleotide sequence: TGTGCCAGCAGCTCCGAATGGAGCTCCTACAATGAGCAGTTCTTC.

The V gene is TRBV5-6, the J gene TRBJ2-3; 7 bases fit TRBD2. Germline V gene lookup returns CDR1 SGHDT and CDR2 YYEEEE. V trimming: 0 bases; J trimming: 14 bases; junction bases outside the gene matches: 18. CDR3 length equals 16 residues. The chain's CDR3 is CASSLGIVSGSTRMYF. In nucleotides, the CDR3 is TGTGCCAGCAGCTTGGGGATTGTTAGCGGGTCGACCCGCATGTATTTT.

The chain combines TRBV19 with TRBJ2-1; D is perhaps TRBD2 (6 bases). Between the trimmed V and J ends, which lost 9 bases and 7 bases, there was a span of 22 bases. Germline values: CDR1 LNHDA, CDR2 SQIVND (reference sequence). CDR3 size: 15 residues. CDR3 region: CASSRIGGGGNEQFF. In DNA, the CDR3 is TGTGCCAGCTCCCGGATTGGGGGAGGTGGTAATGAGCAGTTCTTC.

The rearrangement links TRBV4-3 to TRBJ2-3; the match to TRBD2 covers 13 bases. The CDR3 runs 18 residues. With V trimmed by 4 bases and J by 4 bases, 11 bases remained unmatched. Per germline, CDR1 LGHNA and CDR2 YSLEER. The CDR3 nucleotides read TGCGCCAGCAGCCCCCACCGGACTAGCGGGAGTGGGGCAGATACGCAGTATTTT. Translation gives CASSPHRTSGSGADTQYF.

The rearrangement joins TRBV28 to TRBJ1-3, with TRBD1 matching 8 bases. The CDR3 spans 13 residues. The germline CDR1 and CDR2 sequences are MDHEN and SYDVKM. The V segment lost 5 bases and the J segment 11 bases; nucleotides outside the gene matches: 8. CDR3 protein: CASSKGQDFSIYF. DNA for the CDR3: TGTGCCAGCAGTAAGGGACAGGATTTCTCCATATATTTT. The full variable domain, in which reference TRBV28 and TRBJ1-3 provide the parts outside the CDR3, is DVKVTQSSRYLVKRTGEKVFLECVQDMDHENMFWYRQDPGLGLRLIYFSYDVKMKEKGDIPEGYSVSREKKERFSLILESASTNQTSMYLCASSKGQDFSIYFGEGSWLTVV.